These 27 T cell receptor beta chains were sequenced from one sample in a study of monozygotic twins with inflammatory bowel disease (dated by TCRdb to the late 2010s). The library was built by means of 5' RACE. The instrument was an Illumina HiSeq 2500. With the reads reprocessed by TCRdb, a single entry stands for each CDR3 protein sequence and no DNA is reported. The sample has 400,000 to 500,000 distinct CDR3 sequences on record. The ten largest clones add up to 2.4% of the sample. The sample was blood. These receptors were taken from a human donor with ulcerative colitis or Crohn's disease, or a healthy co-twin of an affected twin (not recorded which).

This chain connects TRBV2 to TRBJ2-3; the TRBD1 assignment by TCRdb is unverifiable without DNA. The CDR3 runs to 14 residues. Germline V gene data show CDR1 as SNHLY and CDR2 as FYNNEI. CDR3 loop: CASSARGTADTQYF.

The V and J genes are TRBV6-1 and TRBJ2-7. Germline CDR1 is MNHNS and CDR2 is SASEGT. The CDR3 runs to 16 residues. The CDR3 loop is CASSEYRTASSYEQYF.

The gene calls are TRBV19 and TRBJ1-1. Germline V lookup: CDR1 LNHDA, CDR2 SQIVND (reference sequence). The CDR3 has 14 residues. The CDR3 region is CASSIYSSNTEAFF.

This CDR3 reads CASSQEGTGRYEQYF. The rearrangement joins TRBV4-3 to TRBJ2-7; without DNA, the TCRdb call of TRBD1 cannot be checked. CDR3 length: 15 residues. Germline V CDR1 and CDR2: LGHNA, YSLEER.

The rearrangement joins TRBV6-5 to TRBJ2-2. Germline values: CDR1 MNHEY, CDR2 SVGAGI. The CDR3 length is 14 residues. CDR3 amino acids: CASSYDGNTGELFF.

The chain carries TRBV29-1 and TRBJ2-7; with no DNA, the TCRdb D assignment of TRBD1 cannot be verified. Looked up from germline, CDR1 is SQVTM and CDR2 is ANQGSEA. CDR3 length equals 11 residues. CDR3 in amino acids: CSVERAGGVHF.

The rearrangement uses TRBV29-1 and TRBJ2-5; the TCRdb call, TRBD1, lacks DNA for checking. CDR1 is SQVTM, CDR2 ANQGSEA, per germline. This CDR3 has 13 amino acids. CDR3 region: CSVVTGQTETQYF.

CDR3: CASQSSGTLTDTQYF. The gene calls are TRBV12-3 or TRBV12-4 and TRBJ2-3; the TRBD2 assignment by TCRdb is unverifiable without DNA. The CDR3 loop spans 15 amino acids.

The chain has TRBV5-1 and TRBJ2-5; TCRdb's D call, TRBD2, is unchecked because there is no DNA. CDR1 and CDR2 (germline): SGHRS, YFSETQ. CDR3 length equals 15 residues. The CDR3 protein is CASSLSGAAEETQYF.

The V and J genes are TRBV11-2 and TRBJ2-3; checking the TCRdb D call of TRBD1 is not possible without DNA. CDR1 and CDR2 from the germline V gene are SGHAT and FQNNGV. The CDR3 has 15 amino acids. CDR3 amino acids: CASSLEGAGADTQYF. Full variable domain (missing parts from reference TRBV11-2 and TRBJ2-3): EAGVAQSPRYKIIEKRQSVAFWCNPISGHATLYWYQQILGQGPKLLIQFQNNGVVDDSQLPKDRFSAERLKGVDSTLKIQPAKLEDSAVYLCASSLEGAGADTQYFGPGTRLTVL.

CDR3 sequence: CASSQGRLAGRITGELFF. The chain recombines TRBV4-1 with TRBJ2-2; the TCRdb call, TRBD2, lacks DNA for checking. The CDR3 totals 18 residues. The germline gives CDR1 MGHRA, CDR2 YSYEKL.

The chain recombines TRBV6-1 with TRBJ1-2; the TRBD1 assignment by TCRdb is unverifiable without DNA. From germline, CDR1 is MNHNS and CDR2 SASEGT. The length of the CDR3 is 14 residues. CDR3 protein: CASGRTGIRHGYTF.

The gene calls are TRBV5-1 and TRBJ2-5; the TCRdb D gene call, TRBD2, has no DNA to confirm it. Germline CDR1 and CDR2: SGHRS and YFSETQ. The CDR3 runs 15 residues. This CDR3 reads CASKGGRAGAETQYF. Together with reference TRBV5-1 and TRBJ2-5, the CDR3 gives the full variable domain: KAGVTQTPRYLIKTRGQQVTLSCSPISGHRSVSWYQQTPGQGLQFLFEYFSETQRNKGNFPGRFSGRQFSNSRSEMNVSTLELGDSALYLCASKGGRAGAETQYFGPGTRLLVL.

The chain is built from TRBV28 and TRBJ2-3; absent DNA, TCRdb's TRBD2 call cannot be checked. This CDR3 has 15 amino acids. The germline V gene encodes CDR1 MDHEN and CDR2 SYDVKM. The CDR3 loop is CASSGASGGTDTQYF.

The rearrangement joins TRBV12-3 or TRBV12-4 to TRBJ2-2. The CDR3 is 13 residues long. Here the CDR3 reads CASSLIAPGELFF.

The chain is built from TRBV5-6 and TRBJ1-2; checking the TCRdb D call of TRBD1 is not possible without DNA. Per germline, CDR1 SGHDT and CDR2 YYEEEE. The CDR3 spans 16 residues. CDR3 protein: CASSFKGQGSNYGYTF.

The chain couples TRBV5-1 to TRBJ2-1; TCRdb gives TRBD1 as the D gene, but with no DNA this cannot be confirmed. The CDR3 runs 14 residues. Germline CDR1 and CDR2: SGHRS and YFSETQ. CDR3 region: CASSLVTGRNEQFF.

The chain links TRBV4-1 to TRBJ1-3. This CDR3 contains 13 residues. Germline CDR1 MGHRA, CDR2 YSYEKL. CDR3 loop: CASSQLGGPAIYF.

The V gene is TRBV5-1, the J gene TRBJ2-1; no DNA is available, so the TRBD2 call from TCRdb remains unchecked. CDR3 length: 16 amino acids. Looked up from germline, CDR1 is SGHRS and CDR2 is YFSETQ. The CDR3: CASSGGLLAPDNEQFF. The full variable domain, rest sourced from reference TRBV5-1 and TRBJ2-1, is KAGVTQTPRYLIKTRGQQVTLSCSPISGHRSVSWYQQTPGQGLQFLFEYFSETQRNKGNFPGRFSGRQFSNSRSEMNVSTLELGDSALYLCASSGGLLAPDNEQFFGPGTRLTVL.

J is TRBJ2-2 and V is TRBV18; TCRdb's assignment of TRBD2 cannot be checked, as there is no DNA. The germline gives CDR1 KGHSH, CDR2 LQKENI. This CDR3 is built from 15 residues. CDR3 loop: CASQKLAGDTGELFF. Full variable domain (outside the CDR3, taken from reference TRBV18 and TRBJ2-2): NAGVMQNPRHLVRRRGQEARLRCSPMKGHSHVYWYRQLPEEGLKFMVYLQKENIIDESGMPKERFSAEFPKEGPSILRIQQVVRGDSAAYFCASQKLAGDTGELFFGEGSRLTVL.

The chain carries TRBV20-1 and TRBJ2-7; TCRdb indicates TRBD2, and absent DNA this call remains unverified. The CDR3 is 13 amino acids. Germline assignment: CDR1 DFQATT and CDR2 SNEGSKA (reference sequence). The CDR3 region is CSAPGTTPYEQYF.

The chain links TRBV2 to TRBJ2-5; TCRdb's D gene call, TRBD1, goes unchecked for lack of DNA. Looked up from germline, CDR1 is SNHLY and CDR2 is FYNNEI. This CDR3 is built from 15 residues. The CDR3 sequence: CASSGLGSPPETQYF.

The chain carries TRBV20-1 and TRBJ1-1; TCRdb gives TRBD1 as the D gene, but with no DNA this cannot be confirmed. Looked up from germline, CDR1 is DFQATT and CDR2 is SNEGSKA (reference sequence). The CDR3 contains 13 residues. CDR3 region: CSAWDTMNTEAFF.

The chain recombines TRBV7-9 with TRBJ2-1; TCRdb picks TRBD1, but there is no DNA to check that call. CDR3 length: 17 amino acids. The germline gives CDR1 SEHNR, CDR2 FQNEAQ (reference sequence). The CDR3 region is CASSFLSGTGDYNEQFF.

The genes are TRBV19 and TRBJ2-7; without DNA, the TCRdb call of TRBD1 cannot be checked. Germline V gene lookup returns CDR1 LNHDA and CDR2 SQIVND (reference sequence). CDR3 length: 12 amino acids. The CDR3 protein is CATTGTGYEQYF.

This chain uses TRBV7-2 with TRBJ2-5. The CDR3 totals 15 residues. CDR1 is SGHTA and CDR2 is FQGNSA in the germline V gene. CDR3 in amino acids: CASSSNPGHQETQYF. The full variable domain, rest sourced from reference TRBV7-2 and TRBJ2-5, is GAGVSQSPSNKVTEKGKDVELRCDPISGHTALYWYRQSLGQGLEFLIYFQGNSAPDKSGLPSDRFSAERTGGSVSTLTIQRTQQEDSAVYLCASSSNPGHQETQYFGPGTRLLVL.

V and J are TRBV12-3 or TRBV12-4 and TRBJ1-3; the D gene TCRdb calls, TRBD1, cannot be checked with no DNA. The CDR3 runs 15 residues. CDR3 in amino acids: CASRMTASSGNTIYF.